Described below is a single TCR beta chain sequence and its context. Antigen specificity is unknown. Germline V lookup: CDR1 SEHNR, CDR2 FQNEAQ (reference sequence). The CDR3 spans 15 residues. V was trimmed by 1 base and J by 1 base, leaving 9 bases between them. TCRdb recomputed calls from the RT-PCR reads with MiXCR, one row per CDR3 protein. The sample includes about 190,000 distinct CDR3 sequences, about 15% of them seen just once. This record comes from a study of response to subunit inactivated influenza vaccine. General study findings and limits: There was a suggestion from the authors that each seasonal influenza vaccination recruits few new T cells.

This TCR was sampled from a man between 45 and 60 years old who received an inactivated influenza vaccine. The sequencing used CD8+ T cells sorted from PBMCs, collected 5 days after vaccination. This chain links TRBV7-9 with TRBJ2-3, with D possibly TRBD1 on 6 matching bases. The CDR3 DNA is TGTGCCAGCAGCTTAGTGGACAGCGGCACAGATACGCAGTATTTT. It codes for CASSLVDSGTDTQYF.